This TCR beta chain was obtained from a study of T cells expressing NK-cell markers. Study context: From sorted CD3+CD56+NKG2C+, CD3+CD56+NKG2C- and CD3+CD56-NKG2C+ T cells came the TCR beta repertoires. Seven of the eight sequenced donors were classified as HCMV-seropositive, and one was classified as seronegative. Study results and limitations: Specificity for HCMV among expanded NKG2C+ T cell clones was not established.

A remark on this clonotype: What it binds is not known.

The CDR3 spans 15 residues. Germline CDR1 reads SGHDT; CDR2 reads YYEEEE. TCRdb re-called the 5' RACE reads; one entry per CDR3 protein, DNA not given. The sample spans about 460,000 distinct CDR3 sequences; the ten largest clones claim more than 1.4%. Source material: blood T cells: a sorted CD56 or NKG2C T cell subset, CD4+ or CD8+ T cells, or bulk PBMC T cells (not recorded which). The TCR was taken from a woman in her fifties or sixties in good health. V is TRBV5-6 and J is TRBJ2-3; TCRdb picks TRBD2, but there is no DNA to check that call. The CDR3 sequence is CASRGLGSRTDTQYF. Full variable domain (outside the CDR3, taken from reference TRBV5-6 and TRBJ2-3): DAGVTQSPTHLIKTRGQQVTLRCSPKSGHDTVSWYQQALGQGPQFIFQYYEEEERQRGNFPDRFSGHQFPNYSSELNVNALLLGDSALYLCASRGLGSRTDTQYFGPGTRLTVL.